This TCR beta chain was found in a study of OX40 agonist ivuxolimab in advanced cancers. This CDR3 spans 15 amino acids. V lost 0 bases, J lost 1 base, and 8 bases lay in between. The V gene's germline CDR1 is MNHEY and CDR2 SVGAGI. On cycle 4 day 1 and cycle 7 day 1, as well as at baseline, blood was sampled. Only in-frame clones appear in the TCRdb table, and some are missing; sequencing was by immunoSEQ multiplex PCR. Of tens of thousands of clones in the sample, roughly 90% were seen once. The TCR was taken from an adult with an advanced solid tumor such as melanoma, head and neck, liver or kidney cancer. Sequencing was performed on CD4+ or CD8+ T cells sorted from blood, taken in a trial of the OX40 agonist ivuxolimab. This sequence joins TRBV6-5 and TRBJ2-3; D might be TRBD1 (5 bases). The CDR3 DNA sequence: TGTGCCAGCAGTTACTCGCTCAGGGGCACAGATACGCAGTATTTT. Translated, it gives CASSYSLRGTDTQYF.